Below, 9 T cell receptor beta chains from the same sample are listed, as sequenced in a study of T cell responses to AZD1222 COVID-19 vaccine. Clones were sequenced by immunoSEQ multiplex PCR, and TCRdb holds only the in-frame ones, with some missing. This table has about 150,000 clones, roughly 94% appearing once. Material: peripheral blood, obtained on day 0 of AZD1222 vaccination. These receptors were taken from an adult in good health.

The chain carries TRBV28 and TRBJ2-7, with D unclear. This CDR3 region has 13 residues. In germline, CDR1 is MDHEN, CDR2 SYDVKM. The V end lost 2 bases, the J end lost 4 bases, and 9 bases lay between the germline ends. The CDR3 region has the DNA TGTGCCAGCAGTTTAGACACGGATTACGAGCAGTACGTC. Translation: CASSLDTDYEQYV.

The chain is built from TRBV5-5 and TRBJ1-6, with TRBD1 matching over 7 bases. J was trimmed by 7 bases and V by 4 bases; bases with no gene match: 8. The CDR3 totals 15 residues. CDR1 and CDR2 (germline): SGHKS, YYEKEE (reference sequence). The CDR3 coding sequence is TGTGCCAGCAGCGCACCGGGACAGCTAAATTCACCCCTCCACTTT. This encodes CASSAPGQLNSPLHF.

This rearrangement joins TRBV4-3 to TRBJ2-1, with 9 bases aligning to TRBD2. This CDR3 region has 19 residues. CDR1 and CDR2 from the germline V gene are LGHNA and YSLEER. V lost 4 bases and J lost 0; bases outside the gene matches: 13. For the CDR3, the DNA is TGCGCCAGCAGCCCGGAAGTGGCTAGCGGGACCCCCTCCTACAATGAGCAGTTCTTC. Residues: CASSPEVASGTPSYNEQFF.

CDR3 nucleotide sequence: TGTGCCAGCAGCTTGCCGGGACTAGCGGGTACCCAAGAGACCCAGTACTTC. Translating it yields CASSLPGLAGTQETQYF. The rearrangement uses TRBV5-6 and TRBJ2-5; 12 nucleotides match TRBD2. This CDR3 comprises 17 residues. V was clipped by 1 base and J by 1 base; unmatched bases: 5. Germline CDR1 reads SGHDT; CDR2 reads YYEEEE. Full variable domain (rest looked up from reference TRBV5-6 and TRBJ2-5): DAGVTQSPTHLIKTRGQQVTLRCSPKSGHDTVSWYQQALGQGPQFIFQYYEEEERQRGNFPDRFSGHQFPNYSSELNVNALLLGDSALYLCASSLPGLAGTQETQYFGPGTRLLVL.

This rearrangement joins TRBV18 to TRBJ1-4; D might be TRBD1 (5 bases). The CDR3 runs 16 residues. V was cut by 1 base and J by 3 bases, with 12 bases left in between. Germline V gives CDR1 KGHSH, CDR2 LQKENI. In DNA form, the CDR3 reads TGTGCCAGCTCACCACAGGGGCAGGTCCCTAATGAAAAACTGTTTTTT. Amino acid sequence: CASSPQGQVPNEKLFF.

Here the CDR3 DNA reads TGTGCCAGTCGCCGGACGGCGTACCAAGAGACCCAGTACTTC. This sequence encodes CASRRTAYQETQYF. The V call is TRBV5-5, the J call TRBJ2-5; D ambiguous. Germline V CDR1 and CDR2: SGHKS, YYEKEE (reference sequence). Trimming left V 8 bases short and J 0 bases short, with 14 bases between. The CDR3 has 14 amino acids.

The rearrangement joins TRBV7-8 to TRBJ2-1; D is unresolved. The V gene's germline CDR1 is SGHVS and CDR2 FQNEAQ. The CDR3 loop spans 11 amino acids. The V and J ends lost 5 bases and 6 bases respectively, with 5 bases between them. CDR3 nucleotide sequence: TGTGCCAGCAGCCCGATCAATGAGCAGTTCTTC. Translation gives CASSPINEQFF. The variable domain in full, with the rest retrieved from reference TRBV7-8 and TRBJ2-1, is GAGVSQSPRYKVAKRGQDVALRCDPISGHVSLFWYQQALGQGPEFLTYFQNEAQLDKSGLPSDRFFAERPEGSVSTLKIQRTQQEDSAVYLCASSPINEQFFGPGTRLTVL.

The table lists this clone with a few counts. This chain links TRBV10-2 with TRBJ2-5, with 7 bases aligning to TRBD1. Unmatched junction bases numbered 5, after V lost 6 bases and J lost 4 bases. Germline CDR1 and CDR2: WSHSY and SAAADI. The CDR3 spans 13 residues. The CDR3 DNA reads TGCGCCAGCAGCGAACAGGGGAGAGAGACCCAGTACTTC. Protein sequence: CASSEQGRETQYF.

V usage is TRBV5-1 and J usage is TRBJ1-1, with D possibly matching TRBD1 (5 bases). V was shortened by 2 bases and J by 5 bases, with 13 bases between the two germline ends. The CDR3 runs to 14 residues. CDR1 is SGHRS and CDR2 is YFSETQ in the germline V gene. The DNA of the CDR3 is TGCGCCAGCAGCTTTATGGGGGTGGGGACTGAAGCTTTCTTT. Amino acid sequence: CASSFMGVGTEAFF. Combining the CDR3 with reference TRBV5-1 and TRBJ1-1 gives the whole variable domain KAGVTQTPRYLIKTRGQQVTLSCSPISGHRSVSWYQQTPGQGLQFLFEYFSETQRNKGNFPGRFSGRQFSNSRSEMNVSTLELGDSALYLCASSFMGVGTEAFFGQGTRLTVV.